This is a list of T cell receptor beta chains from one sample in a study of cytomegalovirus exposure and HLA in healthy donors. This table comes from immunoSEQ multiplex PCR, and its TCRdb copy is limited to in-frame clones, with some not included. The table includes 100,000 to 150,000 clones, about two thirds detected once. Sequenced material: PBMCs. All receptors come from a man between 60 and 75 years old in good health and CMV-seropositive. CDR3s include the opening cysteine and the closing phenylalanine or tryptophan. The D gene is left open where the match is weak. A clone size is listed for some rows: how often the clone was seen (once, few, many), or a class if it is expanded.

clone size,D gene,V gene,J gene,CDR3 protein,CDR3 DNA
NA,TRBD2,TRBV29-1,TRBJ2-1,CSVLRRGGPDEQFF,TGCAGCGTTTTAAGGCGGGGGGGCCCGGATGAGCAGTTCTTC
NA,NA,TRBV10-3,TRBJ2-2,CAISQNTGELFF,TGTGCCATCAGTCAGAACACCGGGGAGCTGTTTTTT
NA,NA,TRBV28,TRBJ1-2,CASSLYAAGHGYTF,TGTGCCAGCAGTTTATATGCAGCGGGGCATGGCTACACCTTC
few,TRBD1,TRBV15,TRBJ2-1,CATSHMNRGINEQFF,TGTGCCACCAGCCATATGAACAGGGGAATTAATGAGCAGTTCTTC
NA,NA,TRBV5-1,TRBJ2-5,CASSSGTLQETQYF,TGCGCCAGCAGCTCAGGGACTTTACAAGAGACCCAGTACTTC
NA,NA,TRBV14,TRBJ1-1,CASSQEEATEAFF,TGTGCCAGCAGCCAAGAGGAGGCCACTGAAGCTTTCTTT
NA,TRBD2,TRBV6-1,TRBJ2-2,CASGLAENTGELFF,TGTGCAAGCGGGCTAGCGGAAAACACCGGGGAGCTGTTTTTT
NA,TRBD1,TRBV2,TRBJ2-1,CAGTGSRFNEQFF,TGTGCCGGGACAGGGAGTCGTTTCAATGAGCAGTTCTTC
few,TRBD2,TRBV2,TRBJ2-1,CASKPGLAYNEQFF,TGTGCCAGCAAACCGGGACTAGCCTACAATGAGCAGTTCTTC
NA,NA,TRBV30,TRBJ1-5,CACNFGAGGRHQPQHF,TGTGCCTGCAACTTCGGAGCCGGGGGGAGGCATCAGCCCCAGCATTTT
NA,NA,TRBV5-5,TRBJ2-5,CASSLGFFARQETQYF,TGTGCCAGCAGCCTGGGCTTTTTCGCGAGGCAAGAGACCCAGTACTTC
NA,NA,TRBV5-1,TRBJ1-6,CASSFRDFSPLHF,TGCGCCAGCAGCTTTAGGGACTTTTCACCCCTCCACTTT
NA,NA,TRBV5-4,TRBJ2-7,CASSSNPAGDLPSF,TGTGCCAGCAGCTCAAACCCCGCCGGAGACCTCCCATCTTTC
NA,NA,TRBV6-1,TRBJ2-7,CASIPGPHAGEQYF,TGTGCCAGCATTCCGGGCCCTCACGCGGGCGAGCAGTACTTC
NA,NA,TRBV29-1,TRBJ2-7,CSAEEDLGYEQYF,TGCAGCGCCGAGGAAGACTTGGGCTACGAGCAGTACTTC
NA,NA,TRBV7-6,TRBJ2-5,CASSPQTRVLETQYF,TGTGCCAGCAGCCCGCAGACTAGAGTCCTAGAGACCCAGTACTTC
NA,TRBD1,TRBV28,TRBJ1-4,CASTPLQGRLGEKLFF,TGTGCCAGCACTCCTTTACAGGGGCGGTTAGGAGAAAAACTGTTTTTT
NA,NA,TRBV7-9,TRBJ2-2,CASSLGRLTGELFF,TGTGCCAGCAGCTTAGGCAGGTTGACCGGGGAGCTGTTTTTT
NA,NA,TRBV15,TRBJ1-3,CATSRDSASSGNTIYF,TGTGCCACCAGCAGAGATAGCGCAAGCTCTGGAAACACCATATATTTT
NA,NA,TRBV28,TRBJ2-1,CASRGRGYRGGGNEQFF,TGTGCCAGCAGGGGCCGGGGTTACAGGGGCGGGGGGAATGAGCAGTTCTTC
NA,NA,TRBV19,TRBJ1-5,CASSGGGSNQPQHF,TGTGCCAGTAGTGGGGGGGGAAGTAATCAGCCCCAGCATTTT
NA,NA,TRBV11-2,TRBJ1-4,CASSATATNEKLFF,TGTGCCAGCAGCGCAACTGCAACTAATGAAAAACTGTTTTTT
few,TRBD2,TRBV6-6,TRBJ2-4,CASLWASGGANIQYF,TGTGCCAGTCTATGGGCTAGCGGGGGGGCTAACATTCAGTACTTC
NA,TRBD2,TRBV2,TRBJ2-3,CASCSGGSVDTQYF,TGTGCCAGCTGTAGCGGGGGATCCGTAGATACGCAGTATTTT
few,NA,TRBV14,TRBJ2-6,CASSQPGLRSSGANVLTF,TGTGCCAGCAGCCAGCCGGGACTTCGGAGCTCTGGGGCCAACGTCCTGACTTTC
NA,TRBD1,TRBV19,TRBJ1-5,CASTDRGRGNQPQHF,TGTGCCAGTACAGACAGGGGTAGGGGCAATCAGCCCCAGCATTTT
NA,NA,TRBV4-1,TRBJ2-7,CASSPLGTPKGEQYF,TGCGCCAGCAGCCCTCTCGGGACACCCAAAGGGGAGCAGTACTTC
NA,NA,TRBV7-9,TRBJ1-2,CASSLNGEGGYTF,TGTGCCAGCAGTCTAAACGGGGAGGGCGGCTACACCTTC
NA,NA,TRBV20-1,TRBJ1-2,CSARGLLGYTF,TGCAGTGCTAGAGGTCTCCTAGGCTACACCTTC
NA,TRBD2,TRBV10-1,TRBJ2-1,CASSEERGDPYNEQFF,TGCGCCAGCAGTGAGGAGCGGGGGGACCCTTACAATGAGCAGTTCTTC
NA,TRBD1,TRBV5-1,TRBJ2-7,CASSRDRGDEQYF,TGCGCCAGCAGCCGGGACAGGGGGGACGAGCAGTACTTC